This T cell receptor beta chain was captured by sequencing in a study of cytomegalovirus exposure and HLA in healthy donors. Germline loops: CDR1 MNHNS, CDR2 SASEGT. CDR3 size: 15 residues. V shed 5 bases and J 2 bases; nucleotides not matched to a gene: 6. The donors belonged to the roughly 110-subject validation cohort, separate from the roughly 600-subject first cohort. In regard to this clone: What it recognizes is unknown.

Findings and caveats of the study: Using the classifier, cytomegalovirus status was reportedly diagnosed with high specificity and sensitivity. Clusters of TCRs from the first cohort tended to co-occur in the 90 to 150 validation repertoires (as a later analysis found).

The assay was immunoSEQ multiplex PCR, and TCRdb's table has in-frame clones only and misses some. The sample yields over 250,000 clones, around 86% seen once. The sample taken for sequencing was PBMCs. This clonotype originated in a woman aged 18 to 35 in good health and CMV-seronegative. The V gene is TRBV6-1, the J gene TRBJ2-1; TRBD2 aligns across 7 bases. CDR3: CASSNYAGAYNEQFF. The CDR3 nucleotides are TGTGCCAGCAGTAACTACGCGGGGGCCTACAATGAGCAGTTCTTC.